The rows below give T cell receptor beta chains drawn from one sample of a study of vaccination and CD4 T cells after COVID-19. From the PCR reads, TCRdb called clonotypes with MiXCR, one entry per CDR3 protein. Of roughly 6,000 distinct CDR3 sequences in the sample, about 41% were seen once. No antigen has been assigned to these receptors. The sequenced sample consisted of CD4+ T cells from blood, cultured in vitro. The receptors originated from a human donor in good health. Each CDR3 is given with its conserved first and last residue. Each record gives: V gene, J gene, clone size, D gene, CDR3 protein, CDR3 DNA. The D gene is left open where the match is weak. Clone size is shown for a subset of rows, as once, few, many or a class of expanded clone.

v_call: TRBV5-1
j_call: TRBJ1-1
clone_size: few
d_call: TRBD1
cdr3_aa: CASSPRTGGENTEAFF
cdr3_nt: TGCGCCAGCAGCCCGAGGACAGGGGGGGAAAACACTGAAGCTTTCTTT

v_call: TRBV14
j_call: TRBJ1-2
clone_size: few
d_call: NA
cdr3_aa: CASSQVQSRGYTF
cdr3_nt: TGTGCCAGCAGCCAAGTACAGTCTCGTGGCTACACCTTC

v_call: TRBV12-3/TRBV12-4
j_call: TRBJ1-5
clone_size: NA
d_call: NA
cdr3_aa: CASRLLTSEGDQPQHF
cdr3_nt: TGTGCCAGCAGATTGTTAACCTCAGAGGGTGATCAGCCCCAGCATTTT

v_call: TRBV5-1
j_call: TRBJ2-1
clone_size: NA
d_call: NA
cdr3_aa: CASGQGNNEQFF
cdr3_nt: TGCGCCAGCGGTCAGGGGAACAATGAGCAGTTCTTC

v_call: TRBV20-1
j_call: TRBJ1-2
clone_size: NA
d_call: NA
cdr3_aa: CSAGTGWGYTF
cdr3_nt: TGCAGTGCTGGTACGGGGTGGGGCTACACCTTC

v_call: TRBV6-1
j_call: TRBJ1-4
clone_size: NA
d_call: NA
cdr3_aa: CASTWTQVGKLFF
cdr3_nt: TGTGCCAGCACTTGGACACAGGTCGGAAAACTGTTTTTT

v_call: TRBV10-1
j_call: TRBJ2-3
clone_size: few
d_call: NA
cdr3_aa: CASSTGITDTQYF
cdr3_nt: TGCGCCAGCAGTACAGGGATAACAGATACGCAGTATTTT

v_call: TRBV6-1
j_call: TRBJ2-1
clone_size: NA
d_call: NA
cdr3_aa: CASSVDLGGVDEQFF
cdr3_nt: TGTGCCAGCAGTGTCGACTTAGGGGGGGTGGATGAGCAGTTCTTC

v_call: TRBV19
j_call: TRBJ2-2
clone_size: NA
d_call: NA
cdr3_aa: CASRSQGEVGELFF
cdr3_nt: TGTGCCAGTAGGTCCCAGGGAGAGGTTGGGGAGCTGTTTTTT

v_call: TRBV6-1
j_call: TRBJ2-3
clone_size: few
d_call: NA
cdr3_aa: CASSAHYQPYF
cdr3_nt: TGTGCCAGCAGTGCACACTATCAGCCGTATTTT

v_call: TRBV6-1
j_call: TRBJ1-5
clone_size: few
d_call: TRBD1
cdr3_aa: CASSTPGQGESQPQHF
cdr3_nt: TGTGCCAGCAGTACTCCGGGACAGGGAGAGAGTCAGCCCCAGCATTTT

v_call: TRBV21-1
j_call: TRBJ1-1
clone_size: few
d_call: NA
cdr3_aa: CASSSQALMNTEAFF
cdr3_nt: TGTGCCAGCAGCTCCCAGGCCCTTATGAACACTGAAGCTTTCTTT

v_call: TRBV7-9
j_call: TRBJ1-1
clone_size: NA
d_call: NA
cdr3_aa: CASSFGESTEAFF
cdr3_nt: TGTGCCAGTAGCTTTGGGGAGTCCACTGAAGCTTTCTTT

v_call: TRBV7-9
j_call: TRBJ2-6
clone_size: once
d_call: NA
cdr3_aa: CASSLRSVDSGANVLTF
cdr3_nt: TGTGCCAGCAGCTTAAGGTCAGTAGACTCTGGGGCCAACGTCCTGACTTTC

v_call: TRBV6-1
j_call: TRBJ2-3
clone_size: NA
d_call: TRBD1
cdr3_aa: CASSRQGMTDTQYF
cdr3_nt: TGTGCCAGCAGTCGACAGGGCATGACAGATACGCAGTATTTT

v_call: TRBV20-1
j_call: TRBJ2-5
clone_size: few
d_call: NA
cdr3_aa: CSARGGTVLETQYF
cdr3_nt: TGCAGTGCTAGAGGGGGGACTGTCCTGGAGACCCAGTACTTC

v_call: TRBV27
j_call: TRBJ1-2
clone_size: NA
d_call: NA
cdr3_aa: CASSSQANYGYTF
cdr3_nt: TGTGCCAGCAGTTCTCAGGCTAACTATGGCTACACCTTC

v_call: TRBV30
j_call: TRBJ2-3
clone_size: medium-sized
d_call: TRBD1
cdr3_aa: CAWRRGQGADTQYF
cdr3_nt: TGTGCCTGGAGAAGGGGACAGGGAGCGGATACGCAGTATTTT

v_call: TRBV20-1
j_call: TRBJ2-7
clone_size: once
d_call: TRBD2
cdr3_aa: CSARPGLEYEQYF
cdr3_nt: TGCAGTGCTAGACCGGGACTAGAATACGAGCAGTACTTC

v_call: TRBV6-1
j_call: TRBJ1-2
clone_size: few
d_call: NA
cdr3_aa: CASSADSYGYTF
cdr3_nt: TGTGCCAGCAGTGCCGACAGCTATGGCTACACCTTC

v_call: TRBV6-5
j_call: TRBJ2-7
clone_size: few
d_call: NA
cdr3_aa: CASSYSGTRGAYEQYF
cdr3_nt: TGTGCCAGCAGTTACTCTGGAACCAGAGGGGCCTACGAGCAGTACTTC

v_call: TRBV11-2
j_call: TRBJ1-2
clone_size: NA
d_call: TRBD1
cdr3_aa: CASTPGQFYGYTF
cdr3_nt: TGTGCCAGCACCCCGGGACAGTTCTATGGCTACACCTTC

v_call: TRBV27
j_call: TRBJ1-5
clone_size: NA
d_call: NA
cdr3_aa: CATRKNSLQPQHF
cdr3_nt: TGTGCCACGAGAAAAAACAGTCTTCAGCCCCAGCATTTT

v_call: TRBV7-9
j_call: TRBJ1-1
clone_size: few
d_call: NA
cdr3_aa: CASSPVKTSGEAFF
cdr3_nt: TGTGCCAGCAGCCCAGTTAAGACGTCAGGCGAAGCTTTCTTT

v_call: TRBV6-1
j_call: TRBJ1-2
clone_size: NA
d_call: NA
cdr3_aa: CASSTGRTVLGDYTF
cdr3_nt: TGTGCCAGCAGTACCGGACGCACGGTTCTTGGAGACTACACCTTC

v_call: TRBV24-1
j_call: TRBJ2-2
clone_size: NA
d_call: NA
cdr3_aa: CATSEPTVNGGELFF
cdr3_nt: TGTGCCACCAGTGAACCGACCGTGAACGGCGGGGAGCTGTTTTTT

v_call: TRBV12-3/TRBV12-4
j_call: TRBJ1-1
clone_size: once
d_call: NA
cdr3_aa: CASTPAGHTEAFF
cdr3_nt: TGTGCCAGCACCCCGGCGGGACACACTGAAGCTTTCTTT

v_call: TRBV5-1
j_call: TRBJ2-5
clone_size: NA
d_call: NA
cdr3_aa: CASSLARTGGRETQYF
cdr3_nt: TGCGCCAGCAGCTTGGCCAGGACAGGAGGGAGAGAGACCCAGTACTTC

v_call: TRBV6-4
j_call: TRBJ2-2
clone_size: NA
d_call: NA
cdr3_aa: CASSAGQADTGELFF
cdr3_nt: TGTGCCAGCAGTGCCGGGCAGGCAGACACCGGGGAGCTGTTTTTT

v_call: TRBV12-3/TRBV12-4
j_call: TRBJ2-7
clone_size: NA
d_call: NA
cdr3_aa: CASSPKGTLPYEQYF
cdr3_nt: TGTGCCAGCAGTCCCAAAGGGACCTTGCCCTACGAGCAGTACTTC

v_call: TRBV5-3
j_call: TRBJ1-1
clone_size: few
d_call: NA
cdr3_aa: CARSSLTSGDTEAFF
cdr3_nt: TGTGCCAGAAGCTCCCTGACTAGCGGTGACACTGAAGCTTTCTTT

v_call: TRBV12-3/TRBV12-4
j_call: TRBJ1-1
clone_size: NA
d_call: NA
cdr3_aa: CASTRAGRNTEAFF
cdr3_nt: TGTGCCAGCACCCGGGCAGGGAGGAACACTGAAGCTTTCTTT

v_call: TRBV6-1
j_call: TRBJ2-2
clone_size: NA
d_call: NA
cdr3_aa: CASTYNTGELFF
cdr3_nt: TGTGCCAGCACCTATAACACCGGGGAGCTGTTTTTT

v_call: TRBV7-3
j_call: TRBJ1-6
clone_size: NA
d_call: NA
cdr3_aa: CASSFGAGGVPYYSPLHF
cdr3_nt: TGTGCCAGCAGCTTTGGCGCGGGAGGCGTCCCCTATTATTCACCCCTCCACTTT

v_call: TRBV20-1
j_call: TRBJ2-7
clone_size: NA
d_call: NA
cdr3_aa: CSAPSPRGDHEQYF
cdr3_nt: TGCAGTGCTCCCTCCCCGCGGGGTGACCACGAGCAGTACTTC

v_call: TRBV7-2
j_call: TRBJ2-7
clone_size: few
d_call: NA
cdr3_aa: CASSLAPGHPYEQYF
cdr3_nt: TGTGCCAGCAGCTTAGCACCGGGACACCCCTACGAGCAGTACTTC

v_call: TRBV20-1
j_call: TRBJ1-3
clone_size: NA
d_call: NA
cdr3_aa: CSAPSGGPGNTIYF
cdr3_nt: TGCAGTGCTCCTAGTGGGGGCCCTGGAAACACCATATATTTT

v_call: TRBV7-3
j_call: TRBJ2-5
clone_size: NA
d_call: NA
cdr3_aa: CASSSGNQETQYF
cdr3_nt: TGTGCCAGCAGCTCCGGTAACCAAGAGACCCAGTACTTC

v_call: TRBV20-1
j_call: TRBJ2-3
clone_size: few
d_call: NA
cdr3_aa: CSASGVAHTDTQYF
cdr3_nt: TGCAGTGCTAGTGGGGTAGCGCACACAGATACGCAGTATTTT

v_call: TRBV6-1
j_call: TRBJ2-5
clone_size: NA
d_call: NA
cdr3_aa: CASSAGTQETQYF
cdr3_nt: TGTGCCAGCAGTGCCGGGACCCAAGAGACCCAGTACTTC